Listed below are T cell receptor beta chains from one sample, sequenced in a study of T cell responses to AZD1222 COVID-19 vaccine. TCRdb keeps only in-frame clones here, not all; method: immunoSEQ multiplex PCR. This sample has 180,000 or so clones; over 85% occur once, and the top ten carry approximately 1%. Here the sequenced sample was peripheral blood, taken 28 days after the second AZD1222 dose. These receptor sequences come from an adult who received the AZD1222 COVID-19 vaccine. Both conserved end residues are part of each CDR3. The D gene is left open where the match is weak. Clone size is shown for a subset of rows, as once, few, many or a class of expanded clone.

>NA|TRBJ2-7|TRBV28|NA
CASRGDNSYEQYF
TGTGCCAGCAGAGGGGACAACTCCTACGAGCAGTACTTC
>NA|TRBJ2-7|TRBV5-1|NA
CASSLRQVSYEQYF
TGCGCCAGCAGCTTGAGACAGGTTTCCTACGAGCAGTACTTC
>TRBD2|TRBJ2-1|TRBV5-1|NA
CASSAASGGRGEQFF
TGCGCCAGCAGCGCAGCTAGCGGGGGGCGGGGTGAGCAGTTCTTC
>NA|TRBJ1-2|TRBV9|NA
CASSRYTRDGYTF
TGTGCCAGCAGCCGATACACCAGAGATGGCTACACCTTC
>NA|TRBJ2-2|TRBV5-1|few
CASSSAGTHAGELFF
TGCGCCAGCAGCTCGGCGGGGACTCACGCCGGGGAGCTGTTTTTT
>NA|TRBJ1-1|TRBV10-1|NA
CASSASITGSTEAFF
TGCGCCAGCAGTGCCTCTATCACAGGCAGCACTGAAGCTTTCTTT
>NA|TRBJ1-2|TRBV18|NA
CASSQQYYGYTF
TGTGCCAGCTCACAACAGTACTATGGCTACACCTTC
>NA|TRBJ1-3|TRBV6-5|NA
CASSYRHSGNTIYF
TGTGCCAGCAGTTACCGTCACTCTGGAAACACCATATATTTT
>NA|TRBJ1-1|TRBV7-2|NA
CASSFEWGREAFF
TGTGCCAGCAGCTTTGAGTGGGGGCGTGAAGCTTTCTTT
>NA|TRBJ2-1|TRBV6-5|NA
CASSYSADYNEQFF
TGTGCCAGCAGTTACTCGGCAGATTACAATGAGCAGTTCTTC
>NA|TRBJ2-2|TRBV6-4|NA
CASSAGPGTGELFF
TGTGCCAGCAGTGCTGGACCGGGCACCGGGGAGCTGTTTTTT
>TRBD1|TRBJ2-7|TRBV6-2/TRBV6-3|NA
CASSYYGQGSDEQYF
TGTGCCAGCAGTTACTATGGACAGGGGTCCGACGAGCAGTACTTC
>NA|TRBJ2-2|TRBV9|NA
CASSLNTGELFF
TGTGCCAGCAGCTTGAACACCGGGGAGCTGTTTTTT
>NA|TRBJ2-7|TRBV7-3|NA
CASSPGVPTLGEQYF
TGTGCCAGCAGCCCCGGGGTCCCGACGCTAGGCGAGCAGTACTTC
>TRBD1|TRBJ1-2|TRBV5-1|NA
CASSSDRGYGYTF
TGCGCCAGCAGCTCGGACAGGGGGTATGGCTACACCTTC
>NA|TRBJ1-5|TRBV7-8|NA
CASSLGQQNQPQHF
TGTGCCAGCAGCTTAGGACAGCAGAATCAGCCCCAGCATTTT
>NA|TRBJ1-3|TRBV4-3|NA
CASSLTGDSGNTIYF
TGCGCCAGCAGCCTCACCGGAGACTCTGGAAACACCATATATTTT
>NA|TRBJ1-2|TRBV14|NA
CASSQERGVYGYTF
TGTGCCAGCAGCCAAGAGAGGGGCGTCTATGGCTACACCTTC
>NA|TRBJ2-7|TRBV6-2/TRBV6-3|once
CASSYEGGVRVRTYEQYF
TGTGCCAGCAGTTACGAAGGAGGGGTAAGAGTTAGGACCTACGAGCAGTACTTC
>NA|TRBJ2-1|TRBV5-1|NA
CASSLDPGAVYNEQFF
TGCGCCAGCAGCTTGGATCCGGGGGCGGTTTACAATGAGCAGTTCTTC
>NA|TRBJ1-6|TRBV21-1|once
CASRGSPLHF
TGTGCCAGCAGGGGTTCACCCCTCCACTTT
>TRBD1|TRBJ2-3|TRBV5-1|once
CASSLTRQGGEDTQYF
TGCGCCAGCAGCTTGACCCGACAGGGGGGGGAGGATACGCAGTATTTT
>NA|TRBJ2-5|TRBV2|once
CASSTGYGETQYF
TGTGCCAGCAGTACAGGGTACGGAGAGACCCAGTACTTC
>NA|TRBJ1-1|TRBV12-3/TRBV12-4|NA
CASRGAGAAFF
TGTGCCAGCAGGGGGGCAGGGGCGGCTTTCTTT
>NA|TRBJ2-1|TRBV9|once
CASSVGGGDGEQFF
TGTGCCAGCAGCGTAGGAGGGGGGGATGGTGAGCAGTTCTTC
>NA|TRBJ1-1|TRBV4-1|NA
CASSQFPDPTPNTEAFF
TGCGCCAGCAGCCAATTTCCGGACCCCACCCCGAACACTGAAGCTTTCTTT
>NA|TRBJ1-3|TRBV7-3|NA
CASSQDGFGNTIYF
TGTGCCAGCAGCCAGGATGGCTTTGGAAACACCATATATTTT
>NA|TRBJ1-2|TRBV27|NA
CASSRDGGGYTF
TGTGCCAGCAGCCGGGACGGTGGGGGCTACACCTTC
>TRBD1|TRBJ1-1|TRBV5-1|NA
CASSGGQGDTEAFF
TGCGCCAGCAGCGGGGGACAGGGGGACACTGAAGCTTTCTTT
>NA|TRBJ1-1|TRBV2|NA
CASSEAGGTEAFF
TGTGCCAGCAGTGAAGCGGGGGGTACTGAAGCTTTCTTT
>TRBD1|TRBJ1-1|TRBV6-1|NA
CASSDWDRGWGTEAFF
TGTGCCAGCAGTGACTGGGACAGGGGTTGGGGCACTGAAGCTTTCTTT
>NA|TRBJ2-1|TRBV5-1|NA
CASSLDAGWDEQFF
TGCGCCAGCAGCTTGGATGCGGGGTGGGATGAGCAGTTCTTC
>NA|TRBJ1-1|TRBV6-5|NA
CASAREGNTEAFF
TGTGCCAGCGCCAGGGAGGGGAACACTGAAGCTTTCTTT
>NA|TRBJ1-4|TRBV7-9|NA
CASSSWNAGDEKLFF
TGTGCCAGCAGCTCCTGGAACGCGGGCGATGAAAAACTGTTTTTT
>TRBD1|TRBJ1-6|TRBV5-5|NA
CASSPGQGSSSYNSPLHF
TGTGCCAGCAGCCCCGGACAGGGGTCAAGCTCCTATAATTCACCCCTCCACTTT
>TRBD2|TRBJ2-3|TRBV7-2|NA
CASSSLEGTRDTQYF
TGTGCCAGCAGCTCACTAGAGGGGACTAGGGATACGCAGTATTTT
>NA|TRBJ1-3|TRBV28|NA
CASSPDRSSGNTIYF
TGTGCCAGCAGTCCAGACCGATCCTCTGGAAACACCATATATTTT
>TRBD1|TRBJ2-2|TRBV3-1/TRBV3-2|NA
CASSPPRGRNTGELFF
TGTGCCAGCAGCCCTCCGAGGGGGCGGAACACCGGGGAGCTGTTTTTT
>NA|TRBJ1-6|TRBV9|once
CASSAKGRGDYNSPLHF
TGTGCCAGCAGCGCTAAAGGGAGGGGGGATTATAATTCACCCCTCCACTTT
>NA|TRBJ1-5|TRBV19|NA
CASSTSNQPQHF
TGTGCCAGTAGTACTAGCAATCAGCCCCAGCATTTT
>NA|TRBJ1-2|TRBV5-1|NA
CASSFEGYGYTF
TGCGCCAGCAGCTTTGAAGGCTATGGCTACACCTTC
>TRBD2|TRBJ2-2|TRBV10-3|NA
CAISDLAGLNTGELFF
TGTGCCATCAGTGATCTAGCGGGTTTAAACACCGGGGAGCTGTTTTTT
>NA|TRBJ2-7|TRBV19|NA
CASSIGRGSYEQYF
TGTGCCAGTAGTATCGGCAGGGGAAGCTACGAGCAGTACTTC
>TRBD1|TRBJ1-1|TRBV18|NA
CASSPPGTGNTEAFF
TGTGCCAGCTCACCACCGGGGACAGGGAACACTGAAGCTTTCTTT
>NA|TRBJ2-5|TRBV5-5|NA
CASSLAGETQYF
TGTGCCAGCAGCTTGGCCGGGGAGACCCAGTACTTC
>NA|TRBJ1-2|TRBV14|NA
CASSHATYGGTPVRYGYTF
TGTGCCAGCAGCCACGCTACTTATGGGGGGACTCCGGTTCGCTATGGCTACACCTTC
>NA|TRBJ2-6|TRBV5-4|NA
CASSLQSSGANVLTF
TGTGCCAGCAGCTTACAAAGCTCTGGGGCCAACGTCCTGACTTTC